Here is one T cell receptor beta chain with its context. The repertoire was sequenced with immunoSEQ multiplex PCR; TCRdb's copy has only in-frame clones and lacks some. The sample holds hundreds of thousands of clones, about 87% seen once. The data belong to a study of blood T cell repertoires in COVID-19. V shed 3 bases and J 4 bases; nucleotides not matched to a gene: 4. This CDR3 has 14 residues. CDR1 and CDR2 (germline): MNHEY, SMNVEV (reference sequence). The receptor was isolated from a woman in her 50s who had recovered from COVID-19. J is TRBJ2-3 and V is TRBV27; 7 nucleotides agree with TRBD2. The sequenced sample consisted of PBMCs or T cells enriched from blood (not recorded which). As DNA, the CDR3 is TGTGCCAGCAGTTTCTCCGCGGGGGCAGATACGCAGTATTTT. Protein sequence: CASSFSAGADTQYF.